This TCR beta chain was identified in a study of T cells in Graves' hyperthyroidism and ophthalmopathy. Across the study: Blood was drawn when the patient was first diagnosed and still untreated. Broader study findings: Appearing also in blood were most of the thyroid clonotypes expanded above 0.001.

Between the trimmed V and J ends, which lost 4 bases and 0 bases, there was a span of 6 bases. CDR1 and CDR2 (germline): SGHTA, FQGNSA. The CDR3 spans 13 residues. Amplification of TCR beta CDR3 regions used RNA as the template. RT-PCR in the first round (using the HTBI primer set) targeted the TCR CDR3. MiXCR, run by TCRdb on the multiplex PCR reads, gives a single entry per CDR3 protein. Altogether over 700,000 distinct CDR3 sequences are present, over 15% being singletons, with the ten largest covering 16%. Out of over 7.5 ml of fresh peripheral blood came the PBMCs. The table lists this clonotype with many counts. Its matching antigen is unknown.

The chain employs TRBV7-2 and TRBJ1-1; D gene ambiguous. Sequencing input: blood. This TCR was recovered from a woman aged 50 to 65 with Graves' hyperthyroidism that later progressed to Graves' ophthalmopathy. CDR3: CASSSVLNTEAFF. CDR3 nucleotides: TGTGCCAGCAGCTCCGTTTTGAACACTGAAGCTTTCTTT.